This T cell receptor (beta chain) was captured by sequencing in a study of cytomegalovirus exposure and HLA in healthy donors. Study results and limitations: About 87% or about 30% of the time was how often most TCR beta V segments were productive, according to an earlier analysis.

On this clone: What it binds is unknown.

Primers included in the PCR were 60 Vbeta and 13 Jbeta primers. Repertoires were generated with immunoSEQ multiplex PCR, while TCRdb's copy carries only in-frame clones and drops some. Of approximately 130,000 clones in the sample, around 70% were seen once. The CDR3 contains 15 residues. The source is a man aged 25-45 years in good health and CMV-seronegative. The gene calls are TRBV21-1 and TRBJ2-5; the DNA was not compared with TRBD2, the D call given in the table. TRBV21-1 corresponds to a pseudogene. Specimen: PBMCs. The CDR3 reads CASSKKGRSGQTQYF. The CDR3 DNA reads TGTGCCAGCAGCAAAAAAGGTAGGAGCGGACAGACCCAGTACTTC.